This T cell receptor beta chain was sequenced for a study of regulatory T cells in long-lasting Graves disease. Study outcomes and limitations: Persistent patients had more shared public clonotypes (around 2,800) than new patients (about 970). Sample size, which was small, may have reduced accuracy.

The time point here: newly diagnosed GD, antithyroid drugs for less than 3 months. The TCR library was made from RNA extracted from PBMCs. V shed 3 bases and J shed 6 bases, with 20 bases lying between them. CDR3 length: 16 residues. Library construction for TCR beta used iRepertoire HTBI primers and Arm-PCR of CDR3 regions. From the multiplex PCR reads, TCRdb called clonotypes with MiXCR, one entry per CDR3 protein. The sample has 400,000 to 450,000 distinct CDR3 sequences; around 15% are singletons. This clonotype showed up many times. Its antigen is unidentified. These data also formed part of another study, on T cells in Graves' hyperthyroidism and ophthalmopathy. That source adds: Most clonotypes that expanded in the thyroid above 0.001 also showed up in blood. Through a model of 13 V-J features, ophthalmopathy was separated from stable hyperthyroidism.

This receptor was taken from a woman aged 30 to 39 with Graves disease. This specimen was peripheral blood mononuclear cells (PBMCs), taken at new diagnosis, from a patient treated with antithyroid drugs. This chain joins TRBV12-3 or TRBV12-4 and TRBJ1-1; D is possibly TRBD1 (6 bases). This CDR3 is CASSLSWGRSVAEAFF. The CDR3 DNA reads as TGTGCCAGCAGTTTGAGTTGGGGGCGGAGTGTCGCTGAAGCTTTCTTT.